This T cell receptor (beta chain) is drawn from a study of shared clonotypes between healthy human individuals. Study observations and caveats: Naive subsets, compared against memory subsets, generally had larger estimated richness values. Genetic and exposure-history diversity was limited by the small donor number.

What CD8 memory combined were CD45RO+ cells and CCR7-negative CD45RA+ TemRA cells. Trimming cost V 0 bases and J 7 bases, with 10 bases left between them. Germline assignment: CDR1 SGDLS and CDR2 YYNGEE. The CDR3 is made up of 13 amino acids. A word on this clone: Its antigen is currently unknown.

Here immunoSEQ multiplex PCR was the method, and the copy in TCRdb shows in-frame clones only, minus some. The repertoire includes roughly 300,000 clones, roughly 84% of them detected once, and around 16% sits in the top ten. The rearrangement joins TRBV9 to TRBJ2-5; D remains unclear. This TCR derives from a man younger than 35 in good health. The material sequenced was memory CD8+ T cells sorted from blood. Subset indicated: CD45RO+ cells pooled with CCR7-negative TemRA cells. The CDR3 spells CASSVEDDGTQYF. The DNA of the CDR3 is TGTGCCAGCAGCGTAGAGGACGATGGGACCCAGTACTTC.